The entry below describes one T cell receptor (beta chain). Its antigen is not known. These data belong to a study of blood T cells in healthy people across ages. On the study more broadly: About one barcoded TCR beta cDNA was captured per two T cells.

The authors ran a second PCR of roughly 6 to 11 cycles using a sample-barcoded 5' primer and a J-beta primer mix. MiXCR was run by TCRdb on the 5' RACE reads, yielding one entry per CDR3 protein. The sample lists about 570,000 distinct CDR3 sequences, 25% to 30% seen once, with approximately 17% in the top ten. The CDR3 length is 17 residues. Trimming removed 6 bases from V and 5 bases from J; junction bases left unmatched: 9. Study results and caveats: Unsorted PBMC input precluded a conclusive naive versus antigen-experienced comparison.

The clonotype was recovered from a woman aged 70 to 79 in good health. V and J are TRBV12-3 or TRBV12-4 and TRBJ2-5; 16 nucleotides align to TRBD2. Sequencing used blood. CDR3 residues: CASSVGTSGGARETQYF. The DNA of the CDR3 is TGTGCCAGCAGCGTAGGGACTAGCGGGGGGGCTCGGGAGACCCAGTACTTC.